This T cell receptor beta chain was sequenced during a study of control samples from healthy donors and cancer patients. The assay was immunoSEQ multiplex PCR, and TCRdb's table has in-frame clones only and misses some. The sample has fewer than 200,000 clones; approximately 94% are singletons. V was clipped by 7 bases and J by 0 bases; unmatched bases: 6. Germline V CDR1 and CDR2: MNHEY, SVGAGI. The CDR3 spans 15 residues. J is TRBJ2-7 and V is TRBV6-5; TRBD1 matches at 10 bases. This receptor was taken from a man in his sixties with colorectal cancer. The specimen sequenced was PBMCs. CDR3 in amino acids: CASTYDRGPSYEQYF. CDR3 DNA sequence: TGTGCCAGCACCTATGACAGGGGGCCCTCCTACGAGCAGTACTTC.